This TCR beta chain originates from a study of CD8 T cells in Susac syndrome. Study outcomes and limitations: A relatively small number of individuals underwent TCR sequencing and HLA analysis.

Both CD4+ and CD8+ T cells were negatively isolated, and TEMRA cells underwent FACS enrichment. The CDR3 has 15 amino acids. V dropped 6 bases and J dropped 1; count of bases not matched to a gene: 8. After extraction with the RNeasy kit, about 0.5 to 1 ug of the RNA was reverse transcribed using random hexamers. Coverage of TCR beta CDR3 amplification by immunoSEQ multiplex PCR extended to 54 Vbeta and 13 Jbeta. One entry per CDR3 protein results from TCRdb running MiXCR on the immunoSEQ multiplex PCR reads. Of 350,000 to 550,000 distinct CDR3 sequences listed, around 83% were seen once; the top ten hold around 0.12%. Note on this clonotype: Its target is unknown.

The sequenced material came from CD8+ T cells from PBMCs. This receptor was obtained from a human donor with multiple sclerosis. The genes are TRBV12-3 or TRBV12-4 and TRBJ1-1, with 7 nucleotides matching TRBD1. The CDR3 reads CASSSIDRENTEAFF. DNA of the CDR3: TGTGCCAGCAGCTCGATTGACAGGGAGAACACTGAAGCTTTCTTT.